The 22 T cell receptor beta chains in this list originate from one sample, sequenced in a study of blood T cell repertoires in COVID-19. Profiling relied on immunoSEQ multiplex PCR, and the TCRdb table lists in-frame clones only, not all of them. The data show roughly 410,000 clones, over 75% seen once. The sequenced material came from peripheral blood. The receptor source for this set is a woman aged 40 to 50 with COVID-19, enrolled during active disease.

The chain combines TRBV6-2 or TRBV6-3 with TRBJ2-5; 13 nucleotides align to TRBD2. V dropped 5 bases and J dropped 6; count of bases not matched to a gene: 9. Per the germline V gene, CDR1 is MNHEY and CDR2 is SVGEGT. The CDR3 has 16 amino acids. The CDR3 DNA reads as TGTGCCAGCAGTCCATGGACTAGCGGGAGTAGTAAGACCCAGTACTTC. Its protein is CASSPWTSGSSKTQYF.

A remark on this clone: This specimen includes other DNA sequences encoding the same CDR3. This sequence joins TRBV19 and TRBJ1-2; possible D gene TRBD1, 5 bases. Germline CDR1 is LNHDA and CDR2 is SQIVND (reference sequence). The CDR3 runs to 12 residues. With 2 bases removed from V and 4 bases from J, the gap between germline ends came to 5 bases. DNA for the CDR3: TGTGCCAGTAGTATAACAGGCTATGGCTACACCTTC. It codes for CASSITGYGYTF.

The rearrangement joins TRBV7-9 to TRBJ2-5; TRBD1 aligns across 11 bases. The length of the CDR3 is 16 residues. Germline CDR1 reads SEHNR; CDR2 reads FQNEAQ (reference sequence). Trimming took 2 bases from V and 4 from J; bases not matched to a gene: 6. CDR3 in DNA: TGTGCCAGCAGCTTATTAGGACAGGGGGCGCGAGAGACCCAGTACTTC. Translation gives CASSLLGQGARETQYF.

The chain couples TRBV28 to TRBJ1-1; D gene unclear. The germline V and J ends were trimmed by 3 bases and 5 bases, with 13 bases remaining between them. This CDR3 has 14 residues. Germline V lookup: CDR1 MDHEN, CDR2 SYDVKM. The CDR3 protein is CASSLEGVETEAFF. The CDR3 DNA sequence: TGTGCCAGCAGTTTGGAGGGAGTGGAGACTGAAGCTTTCTTT.

The chain joins TRBV5-1 to TRBJ2-5; tentatively, D is TRBD2 (7 bases). Germline CDR1 and CDR2: SGHRS and YFSETQ. With 1 base removed from V and 1 base from J, the gap between germline ends came to 14 bases. The CDR3 consists of 16 residues. CDR3 in DNA: TGCGCCAGCAGCTTGTCGGGGGGCGCAACCCAAGAGACCCAGTACTTC. Protein sequence: CASSLSGGATQETQYF.

The V gene is TRBV11-3, the J gene TRBJ2-1; D might be TRBD2 (6 bases). The CDR3 runs to 15 residues. The germline V gene encodes CDR1 SGHNT and CDR2 YENEEA. With 5 bases removed from V and 0 bases from J, the gap between germline ends came to 11 bases. In nucleotides, the CDR3 is TGTGCCAGCAGCCTTAGCGGAAGCTCCTACAATGAGCAGTTCTTC. Translated: CASSLSGSSYNEQFF.

V gene TRBV7-6 combines with J gene TRBJ1-4; tentatively, D is TRBD1 (5 bases). The CDR3 consists of 17 residues. Trimming left V 4 bases short and J 4 bases short, with 19 bases between. Germline loops: CDR1 SGHVS, CDR2 FNYEAQ. As DNA, the CDR3 is TGTGCCAGCAGCTCCGAGCTGTCGGGGGACCTTAATGAAAAACTGTTTTTT. It encodes CASSSELSGDLNEKLFF.

The V call is TRBV2, the J call TRBJ1-2; 7 bases map to TRBD1. After removal of 4 bases from V and 4 bases from J, the junction contained 3 bases not matched to a gene. This CDR3 region has 13 residues. Germline lookup yields CDR1 SNHLY and CDR2 FYNNEI. The CDR3 region is CASSVGTVYGYTF. The CDR3 DNA reads as TGTGCCAGCAGTGTAGGGACAGTCTATGGCTACACCTTC. Using reference TRBV2 and TRBJ1-2 for the parts outside the CDR3, the full variable domain is EPEVTQTPSHQVTQMGQEVILRCVPISNHLYFYWYRQILGQKVEFLVSFYNNEISEKSEIFDDQFSVERPDGSNFTLKIRSTKLEDSAMYFCASSVGTVYGYTFGSGTRLTVV.

The CDR3 region is CASSLSPRGQGAGYTF. As DNA, the CDR3 is TGTGCCAGCAGTTTATCTCCTAGGGGACAGGGGGCTGGCTACACCTTC. The gene calls are TRBV28 and TRBJ1-2; 12 bases agree with TRBD1. V shed 1 base, J shed 7 bases, and the junction held 7 bases outside the gene matches. This CDR3 region has 16 residues. Germline lookup yields CDR1 MDHEN and CDR2 SYDVKM.

The rearrangement joins TRBV19 to TRBJ1-5, with TRBD1 matching 7 bases. The V segment lost 6 bases and the J segment 1 base; nucleotides outside the gene matches: 6. The V gene's germline CDR1 is LNHDA and CDR2 SQIVND (reference sequence). This CDR3 has 15 amino acids. Here the CDR3 reads CASRTGSISNQPQHF. The CDR3 DNA follows: TGTGCCAGTAGGACAGGGTCCATAAGCAATCAGCCCCAGCATTTT.

This sequence joins TRBV5-6 and TRBJ2-1, with 9 bases matching TRBD2. Germline assignment: CDR1 SGHDT and CDR2 YYEEEE. Trimming at V came to 4 bases and at J to 8 bases, leaving 7 bases not matched to a gene. The CDR3 is made up of 14 amino acids. The CDR3 here is CASSPKGLAHEQFF. DNA for the CDR3: TGTGCCAGCAGCCCCAAAGGACTAGCGCATGAGCAGTTCTTC.

This chain joins TRBV7-2 and TRBJ2-7; TRBD2 is a possible D gene (6 bases). The CDR3 totals 15 residues. Per the germline V gene, CDR1 is SGHTA and CDR2 is FQGNSA. Trimming shortened V by 2 bases and J by 0 bases, and 11 bases separated the two germline ends. The CDR3 protein is CASSLSGQSSYEQYF. Here the CDR3 DNA reads TGTGCCAGCAGCTTAAGCGGGCAGAGCTCCTACGAGCAGTACTTC.

V is TRBV5-8 and J is TRBJ1-4; 8 positions match TRBD1. Germline V lookup: CDR1 SGHTS, CDR2 YDEGEE. The J segment lost 7 bases and the V segment lost 5 bases, leaving 10 bases of the junction unmatched. The CDR3 length is 15 residues. This CDR3 reads CASSSGTGASEKLFF. The CDR3, as DNA: TGTGCCAGCAGTTCCGGGACAGGTGCTTCTGAAAAACTGTTTTTT.

The genes are TRBV25-1 and TRBJ1-4, with no clear D. Germline CDR1 and CDR2: MGHDK and SYGVNS. CDR3 length: 15 amino acids. V lost 0 bases to trimming and J lost 7 bases, with 12 bases between them. This chain's CDR3 is CASSEYGRNPEKLFF. DNA for the CDR3: TGTGCCAGCAGTGAATATGGCAGAAACCCTGAAAAACTGTTTTTT.

The chain is built from TRBV10-3 and TRBJ1-2; 12 positions match TRBD1. The CDR3 is 15 amino acids. Losses at the gene ends were 3 bases for V and 6 bases for J; bases not matched to a gene: 5. The germline V gene has CDR1 ENHRY and CDR2 SYGVKD. The CDR3, as DNA: TGTGCCATCAGTGATCGCGGGACAGGGGGCCATGGCTACACCTTC. Amino acids: CAISDRGTGGHGYTF.

The chain employs TRBV27 and TRBJ2-5; 9 positions agree with TRBD1. This CDR3 spans 15 amino acids. Germline V gene sequence: CDR1 MNHEY, CDR2 SMNVEV (reference sequence). The ends lost 5 bases at V and 1 base at J; junction bases unmatched: 5. This CDR3 is CASSPTTGGQETQYF. The CDR3 nucleotides are TGTGCCAGCAGTCCCACGACAGGGGGCCAAGAGACCCAGTACTTC.

CDR3 protein: CASSSGLAGGQYF. In DNA form, the CDR3 reads TGTGCCAGCAGTTCCGGACTAGCGGGCGGGCAGTACTTC. The chain links TRBV6-5 to TRBJ2-7; 11 nucleotides line up with TRBD2. J lost 9 bases, V lost 4 bases, and 5 bases had no gene match. Per the germline V gene, CDR1 is MNHEY and CDR2 is SVGAGI. CDR3 length: 13 residues.

The J gene is TRBJ1-4, the V gene TRBV2; perhaps TRBD1 as D (5 bases). V was pared by 10 bases and J by 6 bases, with 9 bases between. This CDR3 comprises 11 residues. Germline V gene sequence: CDR1 SNHLY, CDR2 FYNNEI. The CDR3, as DNA: TGTGCCACGGGACTTTATGAAAAACTGTTTTTT. Amino acids: CATGLYEKLFF.

The chain is built from TRBV24-1 and TRBJ2-3; D is possibly TRBD2 (6 bases). Trimming shortened V by 5 bases and J by 2 bases, and 19 bases separated the two germline ends. The CDR3 is made up of 17 amino acids. CDR1 is KGHDR and CDR2 is SFDVKD in the germline V gene. The CDR3 nucleotides are TGTGCCACCAGTGGCGGAGGGCGCACCAAACTCACAGATACGCAGTATTTT. Translating it yields CATSGGGRTKLTDTQYF.

The chain recombines TRBV6-2 or TRBV6-3 with TRBJ2-7; D is possibly TRBD1 (5 bases). V was shortened by 1 base and J by 2 bases, with 9 bases between the two germline ends. CDR3 length equals 14 residues. Germline values: CDR1 MNHEY, CDR2 SVGEGT. CDR3 coding DNA: TGTGCCAGCAGTTACTGGGGCAGGACCTACGAGCAGTACTTC. Its translation is CASSYWGRTYEQYF.

The V gene is TRBV7-8, the J gene TRBJ1-4, with TRBD1 identical over 8 bases. The V and J ends lost 5 bases and 4 bases, in that order; junction bases with no gene match: 6. This CDR3 is built from 15 residues. CDR1 is SGHVS, CDR2 FQNEAQ, per germline. The CDR3 nucleotides are TGTGCCAGCAGCACCCACAGGGGGAGTAATGAAAAACTGTTTTTT. Protein sequence: CASSTHRGSNEKLFF.

V is TRBV11-3 and J is TRBJ2-1; a possible D gene is TRBD2 (6 bases). Germline CDR1 and CDR2: SGHNT and YENEEA. The V end was cut by 4 bases, the J end by 8 bases, with 15 bases between. The CDR3 is made up of 14 amino acids. This chain's CDR3 is CASSSPPGSDEQFF. In DNA, the CDR3 is TGTGCCAGCAGCTCACCCCCCGGGAGCGATGAGCAGTTCTTC.